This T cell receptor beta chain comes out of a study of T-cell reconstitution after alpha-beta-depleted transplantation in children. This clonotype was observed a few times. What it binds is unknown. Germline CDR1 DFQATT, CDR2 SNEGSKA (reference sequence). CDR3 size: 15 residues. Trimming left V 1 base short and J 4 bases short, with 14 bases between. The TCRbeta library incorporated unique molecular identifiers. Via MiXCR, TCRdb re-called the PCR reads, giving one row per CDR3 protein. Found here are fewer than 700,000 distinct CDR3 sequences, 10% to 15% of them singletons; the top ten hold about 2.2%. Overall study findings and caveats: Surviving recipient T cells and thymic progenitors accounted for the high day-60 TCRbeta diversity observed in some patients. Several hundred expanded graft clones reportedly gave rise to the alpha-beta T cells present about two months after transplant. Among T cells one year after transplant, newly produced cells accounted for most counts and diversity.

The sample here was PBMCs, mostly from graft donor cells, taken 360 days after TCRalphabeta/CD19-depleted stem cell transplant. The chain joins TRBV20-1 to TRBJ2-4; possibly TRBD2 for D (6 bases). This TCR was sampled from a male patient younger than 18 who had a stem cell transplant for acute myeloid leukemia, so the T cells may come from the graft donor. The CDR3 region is CSARALRRDKNIQYF. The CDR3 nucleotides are TGCAGTGCTAGAGCACTTAGGCGGGATAAAAACATTCAGTACTTC.